The 3 T cell receptor beta chains listed next were all sequenced from one sample in a study of cytomegalovirus exposure and HLA in healthy donors. PCR was performed using 60 Vbeta and 13 Jbeta primers. Measured with immunoSEQ multiplex PCR; TCRdb has only the in-frame clones, and not every one. The sample yields 130,000 or so clones, roughly 82% seen once. Material for sequencing was PBMCs. These receptor sequences come from a male donor in good health and CMV-seropositive.

This clone was observed once. The J gene is TRBJ1-1, the V gene TRBV7-9; perhaps TRBD1 as D (6 bases). Germline-derived CDR1 and CDR2 are SEHNR and FQNEAQ (reference sequence). V was clipped by 1 base and J by 4 bases, with 13 bases between them. The CDR3 is 15 residues long. The CDR3: CASSLESGAGTEAFF. The CDR3 bases are TGTGCCAGCAGCTTAGAGTCAGGGGCCGGCACTGAAGCTTTCTTT.

The chain recombines TRBV28 with TRBJ2-5; perhaps TRBD1 as D (6 bases). CDR1 is MDHEN and CDR2 is SYDVKM in the germline V gene. This CDR3 has 13 amino acids. Deletions cut 6 bases from V and 7 bases from J, with 15 bases between. CDR3 sequence (DNA): TGTGCCAGCAGACCCCATGTAGGGGGGACCCAGTACTTC. Its translation is CASRPHVGGTQYF.

The chain recombines TRBV10-2 with TRBJ1-2; D is uncertain. The CDR3 contains 12 residues. Germline CDR1 WSHSY, CDR2 SAAADI. The germline V and J ends were trimmed by 3 bases and 5 bases, with 7 bases remaining between them. In DNA form, the CDR3 reads TGCGCCAGCAGTGAATCGGGGTATGGCTACACCTTC. It yields the protein CASSESGYGYTF.